This T cell receptor beta chain was sequenced in a study of T-cell reconstitution after alpha-beta-depleted transplantation in children. In its sample, this clonotype was seen a few times. This CDR3 is built from 15 residues. In germline, CDR1 is MGHDK, CDR2 SYGVNS. The V gene end was trimmed by 1 base and the J gene end by 5 bases; junction bases not matched to a gene: 6. The library targeted TCRbeta and was prepared with unique molecular identifiers. Each CDR3 protein gets one entry after TCRdb re-called the PCR reads with MiXCR. The repertoire includes about 540,000 distinct CDR3 sequences, about 17% of them detected once, and 2.5% to 3.5% sits in the top ten.

This sequence originates from a human donor who donated a stem cell graft to a child with acute lymphoblastic leukemia. Sequencing used PBMCs from the stem cell graft donor, obtained from the stem cell graft. V and J are TRBV25-1 and TRBJ2-5, with 8 bases lining up with TRBD2. The CDR3 spells CASSELGLAGETQYF. The CDR3, as DNA: TGTGCCAGCAGTGAATTAGGACTAGCCGGGGAGACCCAGTACTTC.